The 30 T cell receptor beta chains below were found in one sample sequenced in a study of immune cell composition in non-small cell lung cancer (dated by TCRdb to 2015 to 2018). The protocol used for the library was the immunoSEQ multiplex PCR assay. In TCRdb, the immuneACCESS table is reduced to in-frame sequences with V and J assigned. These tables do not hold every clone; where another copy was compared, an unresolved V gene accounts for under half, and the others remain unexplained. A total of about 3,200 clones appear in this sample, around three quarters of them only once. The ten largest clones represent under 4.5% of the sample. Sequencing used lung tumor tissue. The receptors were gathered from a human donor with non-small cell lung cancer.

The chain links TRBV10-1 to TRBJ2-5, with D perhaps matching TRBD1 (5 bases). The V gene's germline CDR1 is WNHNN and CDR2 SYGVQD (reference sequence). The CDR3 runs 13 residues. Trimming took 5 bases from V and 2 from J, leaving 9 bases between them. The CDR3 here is CASSPTVQETQYF. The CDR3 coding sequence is TGCGCCAGCAGTCCGACAGTTCAAGAGACCCAGTACTTC.

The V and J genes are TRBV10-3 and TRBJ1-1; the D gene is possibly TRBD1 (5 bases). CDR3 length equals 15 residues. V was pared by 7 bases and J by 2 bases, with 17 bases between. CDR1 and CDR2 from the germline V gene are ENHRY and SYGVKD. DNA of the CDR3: TGTGCCATCACCCCTTCCCGGGGGGACAACACTGAAGCTTTCTTT. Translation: CAITPSRGDNTEAFF.

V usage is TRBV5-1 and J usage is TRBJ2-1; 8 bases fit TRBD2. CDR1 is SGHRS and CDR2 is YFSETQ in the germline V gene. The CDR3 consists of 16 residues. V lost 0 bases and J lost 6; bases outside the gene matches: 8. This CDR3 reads CASSLGGTRQANEQFF. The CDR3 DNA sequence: TGCGCCAGCAGCTTGGGGGGGACTAGACAGGCCAATGAGCAGTTCTTC. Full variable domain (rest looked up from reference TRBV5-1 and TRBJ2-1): KAGVTQTPRYLIKTRGQQVTLSCSPISGHRSVSWYQQTPGQGLQFLFEYFSETQRNKGNFPGRFSGRQFSNSRSEMNVSTLELGDSALYLCASSLGGTRQANEQFFGPGTRLTVL.

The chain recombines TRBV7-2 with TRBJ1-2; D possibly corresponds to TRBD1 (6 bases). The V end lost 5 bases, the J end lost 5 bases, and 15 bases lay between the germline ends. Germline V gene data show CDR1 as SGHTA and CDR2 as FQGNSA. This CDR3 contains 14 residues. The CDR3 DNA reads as TGTGCCAGCAGCGCTGGGGCGAGGGGGTATGGCTACACCTTC. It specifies CASSAGARGYGYTF. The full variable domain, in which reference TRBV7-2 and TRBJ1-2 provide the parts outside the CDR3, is GAGVSQSPSNKVTEKGKDVELRCDPISGHTALYWYRQSLGQGLEFLIYFQGNSAPDKSGLPSDRFSAERTGGSVSTLTIQRTQQEDSAVYLCASSAGARGYGYTFGSGTRLTVV.

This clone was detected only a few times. CDR3 sequence (DNA): TGTGCCATCAGTGAGCCTAGCTTAGATACGCAGTATTTT. It encodes CAISEPSLDTQYF. This chain connects TRBV10-3 to TRBJ2-3; TRBD2 might be the D (5 bases). V lost 2 bases, J lost 5 bases, and 8 bases lay in between. The CDR3 has 13 residues. Germline lookup yields CDR1 ENHRY and CDR2 SYGVKD.

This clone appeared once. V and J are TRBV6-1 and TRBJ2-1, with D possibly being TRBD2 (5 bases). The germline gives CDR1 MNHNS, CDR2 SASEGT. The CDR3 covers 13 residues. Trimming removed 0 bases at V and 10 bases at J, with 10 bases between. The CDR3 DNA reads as TGTGCCAGCAGTGAAGCGCGGACGGGGGAGCAGTTCTTC. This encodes CASSEARTGEQFF.

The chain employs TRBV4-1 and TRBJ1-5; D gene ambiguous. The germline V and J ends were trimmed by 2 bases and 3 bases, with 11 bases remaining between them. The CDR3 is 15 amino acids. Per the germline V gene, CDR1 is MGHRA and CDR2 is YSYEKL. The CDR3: CASSQTRIPNQPQHF. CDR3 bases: TGCGCCAGCAGCCAAACCAGAATCCCCAATCAGCCCCAGCATTTT.

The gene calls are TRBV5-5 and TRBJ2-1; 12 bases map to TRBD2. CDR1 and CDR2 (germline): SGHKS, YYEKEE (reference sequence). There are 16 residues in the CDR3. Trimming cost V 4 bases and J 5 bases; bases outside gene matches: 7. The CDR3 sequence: CASSTPSGGAHNEQFF. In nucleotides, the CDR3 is TGTGCCAGCAGCACCCCTAGCGGGGGGGCCCACAATGAGCAGTTCTTC.

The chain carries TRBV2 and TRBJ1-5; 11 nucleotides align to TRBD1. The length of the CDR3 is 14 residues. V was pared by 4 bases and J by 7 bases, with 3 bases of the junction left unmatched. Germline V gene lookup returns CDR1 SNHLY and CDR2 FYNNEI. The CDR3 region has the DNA TGTGCCAGCAGTGGGACAGGGGGCTACCAGCCCCAGCATTTT. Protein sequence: CASSGTGGYQPQHF.

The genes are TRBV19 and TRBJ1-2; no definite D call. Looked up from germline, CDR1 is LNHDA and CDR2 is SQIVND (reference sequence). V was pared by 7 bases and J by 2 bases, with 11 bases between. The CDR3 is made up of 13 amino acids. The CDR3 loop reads CASNTVYNYGYTF. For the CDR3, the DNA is TGTGCCAGTAATACGGTTTACAACTATGGCTACACCTTC. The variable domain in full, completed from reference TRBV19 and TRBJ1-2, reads DGGITQSPKYLFRKEGQNVTLSCEQNLNHDAMYWYRQDPGQGLRLIYYSQIVNDFQKGDIAEGYSVSREKKESFPLTVTSAQKNPTAFYLCASNTVYNYGYTFGSGTRLTVV.

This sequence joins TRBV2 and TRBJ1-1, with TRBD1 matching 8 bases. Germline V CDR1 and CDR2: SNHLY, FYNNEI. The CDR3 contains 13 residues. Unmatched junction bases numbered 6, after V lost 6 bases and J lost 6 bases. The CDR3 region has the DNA TGTGCCAGCAGGGACAGGGTGCGCCCTGAAGCTTTCTTT. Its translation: CASRDRVRPEAFF.

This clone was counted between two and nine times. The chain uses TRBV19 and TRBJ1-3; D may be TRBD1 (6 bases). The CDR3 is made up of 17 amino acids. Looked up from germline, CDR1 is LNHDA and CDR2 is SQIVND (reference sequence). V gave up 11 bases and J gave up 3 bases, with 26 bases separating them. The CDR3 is CAYNQARHREFGNTIYF. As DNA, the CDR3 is TGTGCCTACAACCAGGCCCGTCACAGGGAATTTGGAAACACCATATATTTT.

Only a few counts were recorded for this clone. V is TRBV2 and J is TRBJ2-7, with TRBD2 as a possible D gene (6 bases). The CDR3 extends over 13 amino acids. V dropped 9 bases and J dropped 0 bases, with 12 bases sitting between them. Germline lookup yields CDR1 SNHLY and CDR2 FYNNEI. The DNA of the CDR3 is TGTGCCAGTGGGGGGTCAGACTCCTACGAGCAGTACTTC. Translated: CASGGSDSYEQYF.

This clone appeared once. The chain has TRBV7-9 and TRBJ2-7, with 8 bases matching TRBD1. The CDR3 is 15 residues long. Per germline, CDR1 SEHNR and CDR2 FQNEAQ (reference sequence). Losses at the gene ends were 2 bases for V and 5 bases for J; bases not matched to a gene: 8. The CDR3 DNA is TGTGCCAGCAGCTTATTAGCGACAGGGGACGACGAGCAGTACTTC. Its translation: CASSLLATGDDEQYF. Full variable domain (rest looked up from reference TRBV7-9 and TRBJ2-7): DTGVSQNPRHKITKRGQNVTFRCDPISEHNRLYWYRQTLGQGPEFLTYFQNEAQLEKSRLLSDRFSAERPKGSFSTLEIQRTEQGDSAMYLCASSLLATGDDEQYFGPGTRLTVT.

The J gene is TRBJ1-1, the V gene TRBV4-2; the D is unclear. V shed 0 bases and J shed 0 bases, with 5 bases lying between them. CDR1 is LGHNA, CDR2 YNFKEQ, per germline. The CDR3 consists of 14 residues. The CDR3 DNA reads TGTGCCAGCAGCCAAGATCTTGTGAACACTGAAGCTTTCTTT. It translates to CASSQDLVNTEAFF.

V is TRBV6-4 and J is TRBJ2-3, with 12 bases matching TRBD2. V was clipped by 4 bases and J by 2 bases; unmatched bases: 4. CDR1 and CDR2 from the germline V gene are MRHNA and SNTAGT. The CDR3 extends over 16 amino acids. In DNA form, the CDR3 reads TGTGCCAGCAGTGCAACTAGCGGGGGGCCCACAGATACGCAGTATTTT. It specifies CASSATSGGPTDTQYF.

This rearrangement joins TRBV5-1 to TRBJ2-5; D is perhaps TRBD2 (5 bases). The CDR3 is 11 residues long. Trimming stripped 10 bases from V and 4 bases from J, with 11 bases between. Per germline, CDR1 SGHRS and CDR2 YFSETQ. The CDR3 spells CASSGGETQYF. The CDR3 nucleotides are TGCGCCTCCAGCGGTGGAGAGACCCAGTACTTC.

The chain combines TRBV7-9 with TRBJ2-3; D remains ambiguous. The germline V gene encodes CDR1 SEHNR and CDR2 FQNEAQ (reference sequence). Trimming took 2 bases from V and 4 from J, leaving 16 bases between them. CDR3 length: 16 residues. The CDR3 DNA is TGTGCCAGCAGCTTACCCCTACTATCTCCATCAGATACGCAGTATTTT. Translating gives CASSLPLLSPSDTQYF.

The CDR3 is CASRAPLSNQPQHF. Here the CDR3 DNA reads TGTGCCAGCAGGGCCCCCCTGAGCAATCAGCCCCAGCATTTT. The chain recombines TRBV28 with TRBJ1-5, with unresolved D. Germline lookup yields CDR1 MDHEN and CDR2 SYDVKM. V dropped 6 bases and J dropped 1 base, with 10 bases sitting between them. The CDR3 loop spans 14 amino acids.

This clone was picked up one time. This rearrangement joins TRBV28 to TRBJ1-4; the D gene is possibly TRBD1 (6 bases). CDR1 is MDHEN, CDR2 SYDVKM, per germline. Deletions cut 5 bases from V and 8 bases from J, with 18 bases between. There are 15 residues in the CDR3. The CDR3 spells CASSGMGAQKEKLFF. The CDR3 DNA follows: TGTGCCAGCAGTGGGATGGGGGCTCAGAAGGAAAAACTGTTTTTT.

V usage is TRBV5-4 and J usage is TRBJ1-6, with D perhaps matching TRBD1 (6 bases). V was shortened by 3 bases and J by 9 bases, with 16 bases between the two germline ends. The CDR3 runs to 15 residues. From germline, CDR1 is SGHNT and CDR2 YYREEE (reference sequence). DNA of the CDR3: TGTGCCAGCAGCTCCGAGGGGGGGGGAATTTCACCCCTCCACTTT. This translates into CASSSEGGGISPLHF.

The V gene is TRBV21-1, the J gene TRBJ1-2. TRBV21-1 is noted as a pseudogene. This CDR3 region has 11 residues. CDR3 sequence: CASRKGEGYTF. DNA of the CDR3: TGTGCCAGCCGCAAGGGAGAAGGCTACACCTTC.

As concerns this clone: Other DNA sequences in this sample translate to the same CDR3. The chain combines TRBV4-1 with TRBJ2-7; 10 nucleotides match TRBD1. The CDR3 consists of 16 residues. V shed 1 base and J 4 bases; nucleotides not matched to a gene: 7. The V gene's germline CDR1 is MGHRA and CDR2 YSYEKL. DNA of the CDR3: TGCGCCAGCAGCCAAGGACCGGGACAGGGGACGTACGAGCAGTACTTC. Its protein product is CASSQGPGQGTYEQYF.

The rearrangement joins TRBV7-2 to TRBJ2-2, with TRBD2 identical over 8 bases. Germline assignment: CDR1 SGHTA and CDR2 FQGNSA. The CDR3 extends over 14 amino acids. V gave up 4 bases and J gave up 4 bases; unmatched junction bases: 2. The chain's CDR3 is CASSYRGGTGELFF. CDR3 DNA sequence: TGTGCCAGCAGCTACCGGGGGGGCACCGGGGAGCTGTTTTTT.

CDR3 in DNA: TGTGCCAGCAGTCAGGGAAGCAATCAGCCCCAGCATTTT. Translation: CASSQGSNQPQHF. This chain joins TRBV2 and TRBJ1-5; a possible D gene is TRBD1 (5 bases). Trimming removed 5 bases at V and 1 base at J, with 6 bases between. Germline CDR1 SNHLY, CDR2 FYNNEI. CDR3 size: 13 residues.

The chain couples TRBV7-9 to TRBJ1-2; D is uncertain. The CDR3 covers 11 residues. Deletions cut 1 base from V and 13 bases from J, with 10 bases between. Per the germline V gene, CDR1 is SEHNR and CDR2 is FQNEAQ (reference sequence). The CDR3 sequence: CASSLVAVPTF. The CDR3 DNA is TGTGCCAGCAGCTTAGTAGCGGTCCCCACCTTC.

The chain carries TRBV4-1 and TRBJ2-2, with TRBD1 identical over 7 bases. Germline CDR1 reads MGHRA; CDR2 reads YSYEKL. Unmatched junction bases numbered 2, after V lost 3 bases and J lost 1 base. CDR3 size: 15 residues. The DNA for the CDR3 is TGCGCCAGCAGCCACCGGACAGGGAACACCGGGGAGCTGTTTTTT. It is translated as CASSHRTGNTGELFF.

As DNA, the CDR3 is TGTGCCAGCAGCCCGCGGACATCGCGCGTCAAGGAGCAGTTCTTC. As protein: CASSPRTSRVKEQFF. This rearrangement joins TRBV7-8 to TRBJ2-1, with D maybe TRBD1 (5 bases). V was clipped by 5 bases and J by 10 bases, with 21 bases between them. The CDR3 spans 15 residues. In germline, CDR1 is SGHVS, CDR2 FQNEAQ.

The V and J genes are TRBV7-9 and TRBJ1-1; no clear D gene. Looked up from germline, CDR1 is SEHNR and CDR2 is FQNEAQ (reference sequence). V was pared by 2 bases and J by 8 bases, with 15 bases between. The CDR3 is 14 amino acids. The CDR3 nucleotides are TGTGCCAGCAGCTTAACGGGGAGCAGCTTAGAAGCTTTCTTT. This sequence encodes CASSLTGSSLEAFF.

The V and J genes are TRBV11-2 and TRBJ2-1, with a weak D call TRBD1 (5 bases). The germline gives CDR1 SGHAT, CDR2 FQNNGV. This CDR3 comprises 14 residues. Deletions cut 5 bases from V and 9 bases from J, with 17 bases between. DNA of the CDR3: TGTGCCAGCAGCACAGGACCTCGGGCATCTGAGCAGTTCTTC. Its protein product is CASSTGPRASEQFF.